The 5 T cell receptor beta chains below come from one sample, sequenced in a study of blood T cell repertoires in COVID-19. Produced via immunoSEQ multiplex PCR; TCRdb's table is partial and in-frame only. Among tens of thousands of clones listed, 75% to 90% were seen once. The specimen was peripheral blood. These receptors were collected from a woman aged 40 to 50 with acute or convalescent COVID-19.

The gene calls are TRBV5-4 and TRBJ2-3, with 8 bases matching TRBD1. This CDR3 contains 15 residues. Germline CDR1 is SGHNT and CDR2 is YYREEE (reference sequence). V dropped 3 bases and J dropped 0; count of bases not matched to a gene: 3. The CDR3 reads CASSSGQGSTDTQYF. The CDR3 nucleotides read TGTGCCAGCAGCTCCGGACAGGGTAGCACAGATACGCAGTATTTT.

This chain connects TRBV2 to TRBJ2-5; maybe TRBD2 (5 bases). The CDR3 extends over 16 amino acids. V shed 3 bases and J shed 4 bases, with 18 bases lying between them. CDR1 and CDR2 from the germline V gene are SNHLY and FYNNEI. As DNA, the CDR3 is TGTGCCAGCAGTGAGAATCCTGGACTGGGAGCAGAGACCCAGTACTTC. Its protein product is CASSENPGLGAETQYF.

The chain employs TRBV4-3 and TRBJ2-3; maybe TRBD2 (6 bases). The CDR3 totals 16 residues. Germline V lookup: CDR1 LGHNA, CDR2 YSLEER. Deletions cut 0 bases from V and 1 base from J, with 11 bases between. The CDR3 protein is CASSQDGGLGTDTQYF. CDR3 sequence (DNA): TGCGCCAGCAGCCAAGATGGGGGACTCGGCACAGATACGCAGTATTTT.

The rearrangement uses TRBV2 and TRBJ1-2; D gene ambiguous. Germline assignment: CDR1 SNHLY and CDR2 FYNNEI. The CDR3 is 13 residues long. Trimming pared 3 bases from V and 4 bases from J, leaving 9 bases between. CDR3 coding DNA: TGTGCCAGCAGTGAGTCGCAGATCTATGGCTACACCTTC. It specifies CASSESQIYGYTF.

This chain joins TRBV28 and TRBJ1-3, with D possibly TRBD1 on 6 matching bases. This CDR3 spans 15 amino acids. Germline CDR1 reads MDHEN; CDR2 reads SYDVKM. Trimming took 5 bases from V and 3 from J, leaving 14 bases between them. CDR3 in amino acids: CASSSQGLDGNTIYF. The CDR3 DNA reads TGTGCCAGCAGTAGCCAGGGGTTAGATGGAAACACCATATATTTT.